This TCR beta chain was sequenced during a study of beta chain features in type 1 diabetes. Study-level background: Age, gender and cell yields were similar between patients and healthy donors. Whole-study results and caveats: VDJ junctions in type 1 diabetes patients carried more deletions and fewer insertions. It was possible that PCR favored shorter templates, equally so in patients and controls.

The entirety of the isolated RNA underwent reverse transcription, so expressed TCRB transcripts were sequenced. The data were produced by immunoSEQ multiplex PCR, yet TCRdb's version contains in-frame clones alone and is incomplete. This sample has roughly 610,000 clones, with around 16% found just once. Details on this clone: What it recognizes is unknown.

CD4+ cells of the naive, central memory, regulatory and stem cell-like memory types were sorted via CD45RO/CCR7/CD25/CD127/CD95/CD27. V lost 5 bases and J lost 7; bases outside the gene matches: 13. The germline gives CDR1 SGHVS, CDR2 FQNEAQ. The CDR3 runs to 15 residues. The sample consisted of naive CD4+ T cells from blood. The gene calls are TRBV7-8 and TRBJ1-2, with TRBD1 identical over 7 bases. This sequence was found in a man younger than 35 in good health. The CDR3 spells CASSPPGQVWGGYTF. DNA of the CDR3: TGTGCCAGCAGCCCCCCAGGACAGGTCTGGGGTGGCTACACCTTC.